The 25 T cell receptor beta chains given below trace back to one sample, sequenced in a study of long-term antiretroviral therapy in people with HIV. The libraries were made with immunoSEQ v3.0 at survey level. Libraries were prepared by immunoSEQ multiplex PCR; TCRdb keeps only in-frame clonotypes and omits some of them. The sample has around 43,000 clones; 94% are singletons. Sequencing used unsorted PBMCs, obtained roughly 9.4 years after starting antiretroviral therapy. Receptors were obtained from a man aged 30-40 years with HIV.

This clone has more than one count but fewer than ten. The V and J genes are TRBV6-5 and TRBJ1-2, with TRBD1 matching 7 bases. Germline CDR1 is MNHEY and CDR2 is SVGAGI. V dropped 2 bases and J dropped 6; count of bases not matched to a gene: 9. The CDR3 sequence is 15 residues long. CDR3 protein: CASSYARGSIDGYTF. The DNA for the CDR3 is TGTGCCAGCAGTTACGCCAGGGGGTCGATCGATGGCTACACCTTC.

In this sample, this clone turned up a few times. This chain connects TRBV7-9 to TRBJ2-5; a possible D gene is TRBD2 (6 bases). The CDR3 covers 16 residues. V dropped 7 bases and J dropped 9 bases, with 27 bases sitting between them. Germline V gene sequence: CDR1 SEHNR, CDR2 FQNEAQ (reference sequence). The CDR3 coding sequence is TGTGCCAGCACCCTCGGGGAGGCCACATATGGAGGTGCCCAGTACTTC. Translating it yields CASTLGEATYGGAQYF.

The chain couples TRBV6-1 to TRBJ2-3; no clear D. The CDR3 is 14 residues long. The V end lost 2 bases, the J end lost 2 bases, and 8 bases lay between the germline ends. Germline lookup yields CDR1 MNHNS and CDR2 SASEGT. The CDR3 bases are TGTGCCAGCAGTGAACAAGGCTCCACAGATACGCAGTATTTT. The encoded protein is CASSEQGSTDTQYF.

The chain combines TRBV7-6 with TRBJ2-5; TRBD2 matches 7 bases. J lost 4 bases, V lost 6 bases, and 11 bases had no gene match. This CDR3 spans 15 amino acids. From germline, CDR1 is SGHVS and CDR2 FNYEAQ. In nucleotides, the CDR3 is TGTGCCAGCAGGTCTCATCTAGCGGACCTAGAGACCCAGTACTTC. It yields the protein CASRSHLADLETQYF.

The chain has TRBV28 and TRBJ2-7; 9 bases map to TRBD1. The CDR3 has 15 residues. The germline V gene has CDR1 MDHEN and CDR2 SYDVKM. Trimming cost V 6 bases and J 1 base; bases outside gene matches: 7. CDR3: CASSTGTGISYEQYV. The CDR3 region has the DNA TGTGCCAGCAGCACCGGGACAGGGATATCCTACGAGCAGTACGTC.

The rearrangement links TRBV7-2 to TRBJ2-3; 8 bases line up with TRBD1. V lost 3 bases to trimming and J lost 6 bases; unmatched junction nucleotides: 8. This CDR3 is built from 15 residues. Germline values: CDR1 SGHTA, CDR2 FQGNSA. CDR3 sequence reads: CASSFSAGGADTQYF. The CDR3 DNA follows: TGTGCCAGCAGCTTTTCGGCAGGGGGCGCGGATACGCAGTATTTT.

The rearrangement links TRBV5-1 to TRBJ1-4, with a possible D match to TRBD1 (6 bases). This CDR3 is 15 amino acids long. From germline, CDR1 is SGHRS and CDR2 YFSETQ. V was clipped by 4 bases and J by 3 bases, with 13 bases between them. The CDR3 is CASSTQGIPNEKLFF. CDR3 bases: TGCGCCAGCAGCACGCAGGGGATTCCTAATGAAAAACTGTTTTTT.

As to this clone: Lacking the conserved final phenylalanine or tryptophan, this CDR3 likely reflects a read error. It is unclear where the CDR3 begins or ends on the DNA, so no DNA is shown, and the CDR3 is as TCRdb lists it. The chain recombines TRBV10-1 with TRBJ1-2; TRBD1, as called in the table, went unchecked against the DNA. CDR1 is WNHNN, CDR2 SYGVQD, per germline (reference sequence). The CDR3 length equals 8 residues, ends included. The CDR3 is CASSTGVG.

The chain uses TRBV7-2 and TRBJ1-1; no clear D gene. V lost 5 bases and J lost 10, with 17 bases in between. This CDR3 contains 13 residues. CDR1 is SGHTA and CDR2 is FQGNSA in the germline V gene. As DNA, the CDR3 is TGTGCCAGCAGCGCCGACATCGCGGCCGTAGCTTTCTTT. Its translation is CASSADIAAVAFF.

The chain carries TRBV18 and TRBJ1-4, with a possible D match to TRBD1 (6 bases). CDR1 KGHSH and CDR2 LQKENI come from the germline V gene. Trimming removed 3 bases at V and 2 bases at J, with 10 bases between. This CDR3 region has 15 residues. The DNA of the CDR3 is TGTGCCAGCTCACCGGGGGGGGCGACTAATGAAAAACTGTTTTTT. It is translated as CASSPGGATNEKLFF.

V usage is TRBV7-3 and J usage is TRBJ1-6; D is undetermined. Trimming removed 5 bases at V and 7 bases at J, with 9 bases between. This CDR3 region has 13 residues. Germline loops: CDR1 SGHTA, CDR2 FQGTGA. CDR3 amino acids: CASSPGWNSPLHF. CDR3 DNA: TGTGCCAGCAGCCCGGGATGGAATTCACCCCTCCACTTT.

This sequence joins TRBV6-1 and TRBJ2-5; D remains unclear. V lost 2 bases to trimming and J lost 4 bases, with 14 bases between them. From germline, CDR1 is MNHNS and CDR2 SASEGT. The CDR3 consists of 15 residues. CDR3 residues: CASSEQQGFGETQYF. In DNA form, the CDR3 reads TGTGCCAGCAGTGAACAGCAAGGGTTCGGAGAGACCCAGTACTTC.

The rearrangement joins TRBV7-9 to TRBJ1-1, with unresolved D. The germline V and J ends were trimmed by 1 base and 5 bases, with 14 bases remaining between them. The CDR3 spans 15 residues. Germline V lookup: CDR1 SEHNR, CDR2 FQNEAQ (reference sequence). This CDR3 reads CASSLGALGLTEAFF. The CDR3, as DNA: TGTGCCAGCAGCTTAGGGGCCTTAGGTTTAACTGAAGCTTTCTTT. The full variable domain, rest sourced from reference TRBV7-9 and TRBJ1-1, is DTGVSQNPRHKITKRGQNVTFRCDPISEHNRLYWYRQTLGQGPEFLTYFQNEAQLEKSRLLSDRFSAERPKGSFSTLEIQRTEQGDSAMYLCASSLGALGLTEAFFGQGTRLTVV.

This chain uses TRBV2 with TRBJ2-2, with D maybe TRBD1 (6 bases). Germline lookup yields CDR1 SNHLY and CDR2 FYNNEI. This CDR3 has 13 amino acids. The V and J ends lost 5 bases and 5 bases respectively, with 9 bases between them. The DNA for the CDR3 is TGTGCCAGCAGTCTAAGGGGGACCGGGGAGCTGTTTTTT. It codes for CASSLRGTGELFF.

The chain couples TRBV18 to TRBJ2-7; 7 positions agree with TRBD1. Germline V gene sequence: CDR1 KGHSH, CDR2 LQKENI. After removal of 2 bases from V and 6 bases from J, the junction contained 10 bases not matched to a gene. The CDR3 has 15 residues. CDR3 nucleotides: TGTGCCAGCTCACCAATGTCAGGGGGTGGAGGCGAGCAGTACTTC. It is translated as CASSPMSGGGGEQYF.

The V gene is TRBV25-1, the J gene TRBJ2-1; 11 bases are a match to TRBD2. This CDR3 has 16 amino acids. After removal of 3 bases from V and 3 bases from J, the junction contained 4 bases not matched to a gene. Germline V gene sequence: CDR1 MGHDK, CDR2 SYGVNS. CDR3 DNA: TGTGCCAGCAGTGATCCGACTAGCGGGGTCTACAATGAGCAGTTCTTC. Its translation: CASSDPTSGVYNEQFF.

This chain joins TRBV5-1 and TRBJ2-7; TRBD1 agrees at 7 bases. The germline gives CDR1 SGHRS, CDR2 YFSETQ. This CDR3 has 13 residues. Germline trimming cut 2 bases from V and 3 bases from J; bases unmatched to any gene: 2. CDR3: CASSFGDSYEQYF. Here the CDR3 DNA reads TGCGCCAGCAGCTTCGGGGACAGCTACGAGCAGTACTTC.

This chain connects TRBV7-2 to TRBJ2-3; tentatively, D is TRBD1 or TRBD2 (6 bases each). The CDR3 length is 16 residues. Germline V CDR1 and CDR2: SGHTA, FQGNSA. The germline V and J ends were trimmed by 2 bases and 1 base, with 13 bases remaining between them. The CDR3 sequence is CASSLRGAQGTDTQYF. CDR3 DNA sequence: TGTGCCAGCAGCTTAAGGGGGGCGCAGGGCACAGATACGCAGTATTTT.

The chain employs TRBV18 and TRBJ1-2, with TRBD1 as a possible D gene (5 bases). Germline V gene data show CDR1 as KGHSH and CDR2 as LQKENI. The CDR3 runs to 15 residues. V lost 0 bases, J lost 10 bases, and 18 bases lay in between. In nucleotides, the CDR3 is TGTGCCAGCTCACCACCCGCAGGGTTGGCCTCCTTCTACACCTTC. As protein: CASSPPAGLASFYTF.

The CDR3 here is CASSRSEMGEQYF. CDR3 nucleotide sequence: TGCGCCAGCAGCCGCTCAGAGATGGGCGAGCAGTACTTC. The V and J genes are TRBV4-1 and TRBJ2-7; the D is unclear. V lost 4 bases and J 6 bases, leaving 13 bases between the germline ends. The CDR3 extends over 13 amino acids. From germline, CDR1 is MGHRA and CDR2 YSYEKL.

This sequence joins TRBV19 and TRBJ1-2, with D possibly being TRBD1 (5 bases). The length of the CDR3 is 13 residues. The germline V and J ends were trimmed by 5 bases and 1 base, with 8 bases remaining between them. Germline V lookup: CDR1 LNHDA, CDR2 SQIVND (reference sequence). CDR3 residues: CASSPQGNYGYTF. CDR3 in DNA: TGTGCCAGTAGTCCGCAGGGTAACTATGGCTACACCTTC. The variable domain in full, completed from reference TRBV19 and TRBJ1-2, reads DGGITQSPKYLFRKEGQNVTLSCEQNLNHDAMYWYRQDPGQGLRLIYYSQIVNDFQKGDIAEGYSVSREKKESFPLTVTSAQKNPTAFYLCASSPQGNYGYTFGSGTRLTVV.

J is TRBJ2-3 and V is TRBV4-2; 7 bases are shared with TRBD1. J was trimmed by 3 bases and V by 2 bases; bases with no gene match: 5. The germline CDR1 and CDR2 sequences are LGHNA and YNFKEQ. The CDR3 runs 15 residues. CDR3 coding DNA: TGTGCCAGCAGCCAACGACAGGGTACGACAGATACGCAGTATTTT. Encoded protein: CASSQRQGTTDTQYF.

The J gene is TRBJ2-7, the V gene TRBV7-8, with 8 bases aligning to TRBD1. The germline gives CDR1 SGHVS, CDR2 FQNEAQ. This CDR3 spans 15 amino acids. V was pared by 1 base and J by 2 bases, with 4 bases of the junction left unmatched. CDR3 DNA: TGTGCCAGCAGCTTAGTACAGGGGGTGGCCTACGAGCAGTACTTC. As protein: CASSLVQGVAYEQYF.

This rearrangement joins TRBV11-2 to TRBJ1-1; D unresolved. Germline V gives CDR1 SGHAT, CDR2 FQNNGV. The CDR3 is made up of 13 amino acids. V lost 0 bases and J 5 bases, leaving 7 bases between the germline ends. The CDR3 loop is CASSLEEGTEAFF. The CDR3 DNA reads TGTGCCAGCAGCTTAGAAGAGGGTACTGAAGCTTTCTTT.

The chain employs TRBV5-6 and TRBJ1-1; no reliable D call. The V gene's germline CDR1 is SGHDT and CDR2 YYEEEE. The ends were cut back, 2 bases at V and 1 base at J, with 9 bases in the middle. CDR3 length equals 14 residues. CDR3 sequence: CASSLSWGNTEAFF. CDR3 in DNA: TGTGCCAGCAGCTTATCCTGGGGGAACACTGAAGCTTTCTTT.